These 31 T cell receptor beta chains were sequenced from one sample in a study of T-cell memory formation after mild COVID-19. One entry per CDR3 protein results from TCRdb running MiXCR on the 5' RACE reads. The sample lists 110,000 or so distinct CDR3 sequences, about a fifth occurring once. The material sequenced was PBMCs or a T cell subset sorted from them (not recorded which). The receptor set was obtained from a man between 18 and 35 years old who had mild COVID-19 (a few samples of this study predate the infection). Cell type and time point are not known.

The chain recombines TRBV5-1 with TRBJ2-7; TRBD2 agrees at 9 bases. Germline lookup yields CDR1 SGHRS and CDR2 YFSETQ. The CDR3 loop spans 15 amino acids. The V segment lost 0 bases and the J segment 7 bases; nucleotides outside the gene matches: 8. The CDR3 DNA reads as TGCGCCAGCAGCTTGGAGGGCGGGGGGGCCGAGGAGCAGTACTTC. As protein: CASSLEGGGAEEQYF. Filled out from reference TRBV5-1 and TRBJ2-7, the complete variable domain reads KAGVTQTPRYLIKTRGQQVTLSCSPISGHRSVSWYQQTPGQGLQFLFEYFSETQRNKGNFPGRFSGRQFSNSRSEMNVSTLELGDSALYLCASSLEGGGAEEQYFGPGTRLTVT.

This chain connects TRBV9 to TRBJ2-7, with D perhaps TRBD1 or TRBD2 (6 bases each). Trimming took off 4 bases at V and 5 bases at J, with 13 bases between the two ends. The CDR3 spans 13 residues. The germline CDR1 and CDR2 sequences are SGDLS and YYNGEE. The CDR3 spells CASSPEEGDEQYF. The DNA for the CDR3 is TGTGCCAGCAGCCCGGAGGAGGGGGACGAGCAGTACTTC.

The chain carries TRBV4-1 and TRBJ1-5; D is possibly TRBD1 (5 bases). The CDR3 is 15 amino acids. Per the germline V gene, CDR1 is MGHRA and CDR2 is YSYEKL. Trimming shortened V by 0 bases and J by 6 bases, and 12 bases separated the two germline ends. In DNA, the CDR3 is TGCGCCAGCAGCCAAGATTTGGGGGAGGGTCAGCCCCAGCATTTT. Translating it yields CASSQDLGEGQPQHF.

Only a few counts were recorded for this clonotype. The V call is TRBV28, the J call TRBJ2-1; 11 bases are shared with TRBD2. This CDR3 is built from 15 residues. Losses at the gene ends were 5 bases for V and 0 bases for J; bases not matched to a gene: 0. The germline V gene encodes CDR1 MDHEN and CDR2 SYDVKM. CDR3 in DNA: TGTGCCAGCAGTACTAGCGGGAGCTCCTACAATGAGCAGTTCTTC. This encodes CASSTSGSSYNEQFF.

The chain employs TRBV4-1 and TRBJ2-5; 10 nucleotides agree with TRBD2. Trimming removed 4 bases from V and 3 bases from J; junction bases left unmatched: 5. The CDR3 consists of 15 residues. CDR1 is MGHRA, CDR2 YSYEKL, per germline. Here the CDR3 reads CASSRIAGGEETQYF. In DNA, the CDR3 is TGCGCCAGCAGCCGAATAGCGGGGGGAGAAGAGACCCAGTACTTC.

The rearrangement links TRBV28 to TRBJ1-3; TRBD1 is a possible D gene (6 bases). V shed 1 base and J shed 8 bases, with 15 bases lying between them. Germline V lookup: CDR1 MDHEN, CDR2 SYDVKM. This CDR3 is 15 amino acids long. The CDR3 DNA reads as TGTGCCAGCAGTTTATTGACAGGCGGGATTGACACCATATATTTT. Its translation is CASSLLTGGIDTIYF.

The J gene is TRBJ2-6, the V gene TRBV9; D unclear. The CDR3 is 14 amino acids. V was cut by 0 bases and J by 2 bases, with 3 bases left in between. The V gene's germline CDR1 is SGDLS and CDR2 YYNGEE. CDR3 residues: CASSVGTGANVLTF. The CDR3 nucleotides read TGTGCCAGCAGCGTAGGGACTGGGGCCAACGTCCTGACTTTC.

This clonotype was detected only a few times. This chain links TRBV20-1 with TRBJ2-1; 10 positions agree with TRBD2. Unmatched junction bases numbered 10, after V lost 0 bases and J lost 5 bases. This CDR3 contains 17 residues. CDR1 and CDR2 from the germline V gene are DFQATT and SNEGSKA (reference sequence). CDR3 region: CSARDHILAGIHNEQFF. The CDR3 coding sequence is TGCAGTGCTAGAGACCATATACTAGCGGGGATCCACAATGAGCAGTTCTTC.

The rearrangement links TRBV7-2 to TRBJ1-5; D ambiguous. CDR1 and CDR2 from the germline V gene are SGHTA and FQGNSA. This CDR3 comprises 17 residues. Trimming took 5 bases from V and 0 from J, leaving 17 bases between them. CDR3 coding DNA: TGTGCCAGCAGCCCGAACTCTGGACGGTTTAGCAATCAGCCCCAGCATTTT. Translating it yields CASSPNSGRFSNQPQHF.

This clonotype appeared a few times. The rearrangement uses TRBV5-1 and TRBJ1-1, with D unclear. The V end was cut by 4 bases, the J end by 4 bases, with 11 bases between. Germline CDR1 is SGHRS and CDR2 is YFSETQ. The CDR3 extends over 13 amino acids. The CDR3 is CASSLMKGTEAFF. CDR3 in DNA: TGCGCCAGCAGCCTGATGAAGGGCACTGAAGCTTTCTTT.

This clonotype was seen only a few times. The rearrangement links TRBV5-1 to TRBJ1-2; D gene uncertain. Germline CDR1 SGHRS, CDR2 YFSETQ. There are 14 residues in the CDR3. The V end lost 0 bases, the J end lost 3 bases, and 9 bases lay between the germline ends. CDR3 bases: TGCGCCAGCAGCTTGGTGTTTTGGCACTATGGCTACACCTTC. Translating gives CASSLVFWHYGYTF. Combining the CDR3 with reference TRBV5-1 and TRBJ1-2 gives the whole variable domain KAGVTQTPRYLIKTRGQQVTLSCSPISGHRSVSWYQQTPGQGLQFLFEYFSETQRNKGNFPGRFSGRQFSNSRSEMNVSTLELGDSALYLCASSLVFWHYGYTFGSGTRLTVV.

The chain uses TRBV5-5 and TRBJ2-5, with D possibly matching TRBD1 (6 bases). V shed 2 bases and J shed 2 bases, with 10 bases lying between them. Germline CDR1 reads SGHKS; CDR2 reads YYEKEE (reference sequence). This CDR3 comprises 14 residues. The CDR3 protein is CASSFGQGQETQYF. The CDR3 nucleotides read TGTGCCAGCAGCTTTGGTCAGGGGCAAGAGACCCAGTACTTC.

V is TRBV6-6 and J is TRBJ1-5; D is possibly TRBD1 (6 bases). The CDR3 consists of 14 residues. V was trimmed by 2 bases and J by 4 bases, leaving 9 bases between them. Looked up from germline, CDR1 is MNHNY and CDR2 is SVGAGI (reference sequence). As DNA, the CDR3 is TGTGCCAGCAGTTACGCGGGGACAAATCAGCCCCAGCATTTT. Its protein is CASSYAGTNQPQHF.

A few counts support this clonotype. The chain combines TRBV23-1 with TRBJ2-3; D might be TRBD1 or TRBD2, each matching 5 bases. TRBV23-1 is identified as an open reading frame with a role that is uncertain. Between the trimmed V and J ends, which lost 3 bases and 0 bases, there was a span of 28 bases. The CDR3 is made up of 21 amino acids. CDR3 nucleotide sequence: TGCGCCAGCAGTCATTCGGGACCGGGACGTAAGAGTGGGAGAAGCACAGATACGCAGTATTTT. This sequence encodes CASSHSGPGRKSGRSTDTQYF.

V usage is TRBV6-1 and J usage is TRBJ2-7; D might be TRBD1 (5 bases). The CDR3 extends over 15 amino acids. Germline CDR1 is MNHNS and CDR2 is SASEGT. V lost 7 bases to trimming and J lost 2 bases, with 18 bases between them. CDR3 protein: CASIFRAGFPYEQYF. CDR3 coding DNA: TGTGCCAGCATATTCCGGGCAGGGTTCCCCTACGAGCAGTACTTC.

This clonotype has a single count. The chain recombines TRBV4-1 with TRBJ1-2; 8 nucleotides line up with TRBD1. CDR1 and CDR2 (germline): MGHRA, YSYEKL. The CDR3 has 16 amino acids. V trimming: 3 bases; J trimming: 2 bases; junction bases outside the gene matches: 8. The CDR3 coding sequence is TGCGCCAGCAGCCAGGTAGACAGGGGAGCCAACTATGGCTACACCTTC. Encoded protein: CASSQVDRGANYGYTF.

The table lists this clonotype with a few counts. Here the CDR3 reads CASSYRRGTNTGELFF. The CDR3 coding sequence is TGTGCCAGCAGTTACCGTCGGGGGACGAACACCGGGGAGCTGTTTTTT. V gene TRBV6-2 or TRBV6-3 combines with J gene TRBJ2-2, with D perhaps matching TRBD2 (6 bases). Trimming removed 2 bases at V and 0 bases at J, with 10 bases between. Germline-derived CDR1 and CDR2 are MNHEY and SVGEGT. The CDR3 sequence is 16 residues long.

The sample holds a few counts of this clonotype. The V and J genes are TRBV20-1 and TRBJ2-7, with 9 positions matching TRBD1. This CDR3 is 14 amino acids long. V lost 3 bases to trimming and J lost 9 bases; unmatched junction nucleotides: 12. In germline, CDR1 is DFQATT, CDR2 SNEGSKA (reference sequence). CDR3 residues: CSASRDRVLRAQYF. For the CDR3, the DNA is TGCAGTGCTAGCCGGGACAGGGTCCTACGAGCGCAGTACTTC.

J is TRBJ2-5 and V is TRBV20-1; D is undetermined. The germline V gene has CDR1 DFQATT and CDR2 SNEGSKA (reference sequence). This CDR3 has 14 amino acids. V was shortened by 5 bases and J by 0 bases, with 13 bases between the two germline ends. CDR3 coding DNA: TGCAGTGCTGCCGTCCTTAAGTACCAAGAGACCCAGTACTTC. Protein: CSAAVLKYQETQYF.

The V and J genes are TRBV4-1 and TRBJ1-1, with 10 bases aligning to TRBD1. The CDR3 is made up of 15 amino acids. With V trimmed by 1 base and J by 4 bases, 3 bases remained unmatched. Germline V CDR1 and CDR2: MGHRA, YSYEKL. CDR3 amino acids: CASSQGDRGATEAFF. CDR3 DNA sequence: TGCGCCAGCAGCCAAGGGGACAGGGGTGCCACTGAAGCTTTCTTT.

CDR3 in DNA: TGTGCCAGCAGCCCCGACCCAGATACGCAGTATTTT. It translates to CASSPDPDTQYF. The chain uses TRBV5-6 and TRBJ2-3; D unresolved. The CDR3 is 12 amino acids. Germline V gives CDR1 SGHDT, CDR2 YYEEEE. Trimming pared 4 bases from V and 4 bases from J, leaving 7 bases between.

V is TRBV7-9 and J is TRBJ1-1; unclear D gene. From germline, CDR1 is SEHNR and CDR2 FQNEAQ (reference sequence). The CDR3 sequence is 11 residues long. The V end lost 6 bases, the J end lost 8 bases, and 10 bases lay between the germline ends. The CDR3 spells CASRPLIEAFF. The DNA of the CDR3 is TGTGCCAGCAGACCTCTTATAGAAGCTTTCTTT.

The V gene is TRBV6-5, the J gene TRBJ1-3; unclear D gene. Germline CDR1 MNHEY, CDR2 SVGAGI. Trimming removed 7 bases at V and 4 bases at J, with 17 bases between. The CDR3 totals 15 residues. The CDR3 region has the DNA TGTGCCAGCACCCTGTCCCGATTCGCGGGAAACACCATATATTTT. Its protein product is CASTLSRFAGNTIYF.

In this sample, this clonotype turned up a few times. The J gene is TRBJ2-7, the V gene TRBV5-5, with D maybe TRBD1 (6 bases). The V and J ends lost 3 bases and 3 bases respectively, with 16 bases between them. The germline V gene encodes CDR1 SGHKS and CDR2 YYEKEE (reference sequence). The CDR3 sequence is 15 residues long. The CDR3 here is CASSSVSRTDYEQYV. CDR3 in DNA: TGTGCCAGCAGCTCCGTATCCCGGACAGACTACGAGCAGTACGTC.

This clonotype was counted many times. This rearrangement joins TRBV6-2 or TRBV6-3 to TRBJ1-5; TRBD1 matches 8 bases. Trimming took 8 bases from V and 7 from J; bases not matched to a gene: 10. The CDR3 loop spans 14 amino acids. CDR1 is MNHEY, CDR2 SVGEGT, per germline. CDR3 region: CASSLGQGGQPQHF. The CDR3 coding sequence is TGTGCCAGCTCCCTAGGACAGGGCGGACAGCCCCAGCATTTT.

The V and J genes are TRBV7-2 and TRBJ2-1; D not certain. CDR1 is SGHTA, CDR2 FQGNSA, per germline. V was cut by 2 bases and J by 0 bases, with 5 bases left in between. The CDR3 extends over 14 amino acids. The CDR3 reads CASSLRSSYNEQFF. The CDR3 nucleotides read TGTGCCAGCAGCTTACGGAGCTCCTACAATGAGCAGTTCTTC.

There are a few counts of this clonotype. The chain carries TRBV7-7 and TRBJ2-2; 8 bases line up with TRBD1. Germline values: CDR1 SSHAT, CDR2 FNYEAQ (reference sequence). V lost 5 bases to trimming and J lost 2 bases; unmatched junction nucleotides: 7. This CDR3 is 16 amino acids long. Here the CDR3 reads CASSPGQGRNTGELFF. The DNA for the CDR3 is TGTGCCAGCAGCCCTGGACAGGGAAGAAACACCGGGGAGCTGTTTTTT.

A few counts support this clonotype. The chain joins TRBV6-5 to TRBJ1-1; TRBD1 is a possible D gene (5 bases). This CDR3 has 16 residues. Germline V gives CDR1 MNHEY, CDR2 SVGAGI. With 6 bases removed from V and 3 bases from J, the gap between germline ends came to 20 bases. The CDR3 nucleotides read TGTGCCAGCAGGATACGGGAGGGGACCAAAGACACTGAAGCTTTCTTT. Translated, it gives CASRIREGTKDTEAFF.

This clonotype was found a few times. CDR3 amino acids: CASSHLRGQGRSPLHF. CDR3 DNA sequence: TGCGCCAGCAGCCATCTTCGGGGACAGGGGCGGTCACCCCTCCACTTT. The chain joins TRBV4-3 to TRBJ1-6, with 10 bases that match TRBD1. This CDR3 contains 16 residues. Trimming cost V 3 bases and J 10 bases; bases outside gene matches: 9. Looked up from germline, CDR1 is LGHNA and CDR2 is YSLEER.

This clonotype has a handful of counts. The CDR3 loop reads CATSDSRSGRSSTDTQYF. CDR3 nucleotides: TGTGCCACCAGTGATTCACGGAGCGGGCGATCTAGCACAGATACGCAGTATTTT. This sequence joins TRBV24-1 and TRBJ2-3, with a weak D call TRBD2 (6 bases). Trimming stripped 2 bases from V and 0 bases from J, with 17 bases between. The CDR3 spans 18 residues. Germline assignment: CDR1 KGHDR and CDR2 SFDVKD.

V gene TRBV4-2 combines with J gene TRBJ2-1; a weak D match, TRBD2 (6 bases). CDR1 is LGHNA, CDR2 YNFKEQ, per germline. The CDR3 covers 13 residues. The V gene lost 7 bases and the J gene lost 13 bases, with 20 bases spanning the gap. The CDR3 DNA sequence: TGTGCCAGCAACTCCGGAGGGAGTGGAGAACAGTTCTTC. This translates into CASNSGGSGEQFF.